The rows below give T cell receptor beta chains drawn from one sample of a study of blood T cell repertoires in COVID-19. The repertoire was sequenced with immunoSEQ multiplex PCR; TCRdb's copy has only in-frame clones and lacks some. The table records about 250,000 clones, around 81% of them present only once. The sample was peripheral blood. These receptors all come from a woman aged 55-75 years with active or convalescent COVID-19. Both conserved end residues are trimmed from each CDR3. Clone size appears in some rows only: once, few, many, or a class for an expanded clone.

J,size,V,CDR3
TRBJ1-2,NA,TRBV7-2,ASSLGGDYGYT
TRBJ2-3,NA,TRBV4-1,ASSQPLAGVADTQY
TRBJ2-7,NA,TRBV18,ASSPPSVSSYEQY
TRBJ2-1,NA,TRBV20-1,SARSYNEQF
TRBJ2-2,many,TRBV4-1,ASSQLDLGGTGELF
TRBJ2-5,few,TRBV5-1,ASSSTSGFSETQY
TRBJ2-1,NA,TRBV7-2,ASSPLLGGDEQF
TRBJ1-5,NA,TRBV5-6,ASSLGQGYSNQPQH
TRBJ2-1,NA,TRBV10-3,AISESRVAGLNEQF
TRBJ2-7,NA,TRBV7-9,ASREDSYEQY
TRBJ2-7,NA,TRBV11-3,ASSPYWEGLAGDYEQY
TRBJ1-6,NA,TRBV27,ASSLQRSSSYNSPLH
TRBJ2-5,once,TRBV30,AWDRGRETQY
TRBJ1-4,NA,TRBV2,ASSTQGASEKLF
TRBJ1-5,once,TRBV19,ASTLLDSNQPQH
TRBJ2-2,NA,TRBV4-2,ASSQETGHRELF
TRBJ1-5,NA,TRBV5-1,ASSLGTGDQPQH
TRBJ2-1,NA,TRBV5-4,ASSLAGTHSYNEQF
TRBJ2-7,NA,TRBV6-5,ASSYSHRTYEQY
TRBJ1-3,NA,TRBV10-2,ASSEGAPGQMPSGNTIY
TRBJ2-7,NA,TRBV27,ASTPGPLLAHEQY
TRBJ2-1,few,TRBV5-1,ASSPARVAGAGSEQF
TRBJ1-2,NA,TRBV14,ASSQYRGNGYT
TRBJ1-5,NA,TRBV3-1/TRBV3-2,ASSLQGSNQPQH
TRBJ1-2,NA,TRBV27,ASTPTGDSYGYT
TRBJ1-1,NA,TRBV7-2,ASSFFFTGNTEAF
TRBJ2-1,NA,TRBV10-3,AISESGVSSGDYNEQF
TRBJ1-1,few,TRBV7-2,ASSLGQGVWTEAF
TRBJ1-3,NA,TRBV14,ASTRYSGNTIY
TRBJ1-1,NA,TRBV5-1,ASSLGQRNTEAF
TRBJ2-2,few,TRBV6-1,ASSGAGTGRSGGFTGELF
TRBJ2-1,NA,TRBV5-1,ASSFFSTGTSGGYNEQF
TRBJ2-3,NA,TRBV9,ASSATSGGSTDTQY
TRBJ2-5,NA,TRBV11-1,ASSAQLREAQETQY
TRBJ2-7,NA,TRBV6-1,ASSDPRGRPRYEQY
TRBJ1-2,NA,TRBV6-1,ASSEASYGYT